The 27 T cell receptor beta chains in this list originate from one sample, sequenced in a study of CD4 T cells in relation to SARS-CoV-2 and coronaviruses. Before the COVID-19 pandemic, during about 2011-2019, CD4+ T cells were taken from unexposed donors. Profiling relied on immunoSEQ multiplex PCR, and the TCRdb table lists in-frame clones only, not all of them. This table has 65,000 or so clones, over 90% appearing once. The sample taken for sequencing was naive CD4+ T cells from PBMCs. Sample subset: naive CD4+ T cells isolated by negative enrichment. These receptor sequences come from a human donor in good health.

The rearrangement links TRBV19 to TRBJ2-1, with D hard to call. Germline CDR1 and CDR2: LNHDA and SQIVND (reference sequence). Trimming pared 5 bases from V and 6 bases from J, leaving 14 bases between. CDR3 size: 14 residues. CDR3 residues: CASSFPLGSNEQFF. In nucleotides, the CDR3 is TGTGCCAGTAGTTTCCCATTAGGTAGCAATGAGCAGTTCTTC.

The chain links TRBV28 to TRBJ1-5, with D unclear. The CDR3 has 13 residues. Germline CDR1 reads MDHEN; CDR2 reads SYDVKM. V was shortened by 10 bases and J by 0 bases, with 10 bases between the two germline ends. Here the CDR3 DNA reads TGTGCCACCGTTAAATATAGCAATCAGCCCCAGCATTTT. Translating gives CATVKYSNQPQHF.

J is TRBJ2-1 and V is TRBV2; TRBD2 matches at 7 bases. The CDR3 sequence is 16 residues long. CDR1 is SNHLY, CDR2 FYNNEI, per germline. The V gene end was trimmed by 6 bases and the J gene end by 0 bases; junction bases not matched to a gene: 8. Here the CDR3 DNA reads TGTGCCAGCAGCGTTCGTCTAGCGGCCTCCTACAATGAGCAGTTCTTC. Protein product: CASSVRLAASYNEQFF.

The V and J genes are TRBV3-1 (or the pseudogene TRBV3-2) and TRBJ2-5, with D perhaps matching TRBD1 (6 bases). V lost 5 bases, J lost 0 bases, and 10 bases lay in between. The CDR3 is 14 amino acids. CDR1 and CDR2 (germline): LGHDT, YNNKEL (reference sequence). The CDR3 reads CASSARGYQETQYF. The CDR3 bases are TGTGCCAGCAGCGCTAGGGGGTACCAAGAGACCCAGTACTTC.

As to this clone: One end of the junction does not line up with germline, which may come from a read error. The chain is built from TRBV7-9 and TRBJ1-1, with D unresolved. The CDR3 is 15 amino acids. Germline-derived CDR1 and CDR2 are SEHNR and FQNEAQ (reference sequence). CDR3 protein: CASSHRTGSNAEAFF. CDR3 nucleotides: TGTGCCAGCAGCCATAGGACGGGATCGAACGCTGAAGCTTTCTTT.

This chain uses TRBV9 with TRBJ2-2; 8 positions match TRBD2. V was pared by 5 bases and J by 4 bases, with 7 bases of the junction left unmatched. Germline lookup yields CDR1 SGDLS and CDR2 YYNGEE. This CDR3 contains 15 residues. The CDR3 loop reads CASRVTGGPTGELFF. In DNA, the CDR3 is TGTGCCAGCAGGGTTACGGGAGGGCCCACCGGGGAGCTGTTTTTT.

V is TRBV18 and J is TRBJ2-2, with D perhaps TRBD1 or TRBD2 (5 bases each). The V gene's germline CDR1 is KGHSH and CDR2 LQKENI. The CDR3 runs to 14 residues. Trimming stripped 4 bases from V and 4 bases from J, with 10 bases between. This CDR3 reads CASSRDASTGELFF. In DNA form, the CDR3 reads TGTGCCAGCTCACGGGACGCAAGCACCGGGGAGCTGTTTTTT.

The chain has TRBV5-1 and TRBJ1-2, with D unclear. V was cut by 0 bases and J by 8 bases, with 26 bases left in between. In germline, CDR1 is SGHRS, CDR2 YFSETQ. The CDR3 runs to 18 residues. The CDR3 is CASSLGHVGSPSQGGYTF. CDR3 nucleotide sequence: TGCGCCAGCAGCTTGGGGCACGTCGGGTCCCCTAGCCAAGGGGGCTACACCTTC.

The chain is built from TRBV11-2 and TRBJ1-2; 8 bases are a match to TRBD1. Germline-derived CDR1 and CDR2 are SGHAT and FQNNGV. Germline trimming cut 5 bases from V and 2 bases from J; bases unmatched to any gene: 7. The CDR3 totals 15 residues. The CDR3 region is CASSLGQGRNYGYTF. The CDR3 DNA is TGTGCCAGCAGCCTCGGACAGGGTAGGAACTATGGCTACACCTTC.

This chain uses TRBV19 with TRBJ2-7, with TRBD1 as a possible D gene (5 bases). This CDR3 is 14 amino acids long. Germline assignment: CDR1 LNHDA and CDR2 SQIVND (reference sequence). V gave up 6 bases and J gave up 3 bases, with 15 bases separating them. This CDR3 reads CASSRDWTNYEQYF. The CDR3 coding sequence is TGTGCCAGTAGCCGTGACTGGACAAACTACGAGCAGTACTTC.

This clone has only one observation. V is TRBV7-2 and J is TRBJ2-1, with 8 bases fitting TRBD2. The trim removed 1 base at V and 6 bases at J, leaving 14 bases unmatched. Per the germline V gene, CDR1 is SGHTA and CDR2 is FQGNSA. The CDR3 loop spans 18 amino acids. CDR3 bases: TGTGCCAGCAGCTTAGTGGCGGTGCGGGGGACTAGTGGCAATGAGCAGTTCTTC. Translation: CASSLVAVRGTSGNEQFF. Based on the CDR3 plus reference TRBV7-2 and TRBJ2-1, the full variable domain is GAGVSQSPSNKVTEKGKDVELRCDPISGHTALYWYRQSLGQGLEFLIYFQGNSAPDKSGLPSDRFSAERTGGSVSTLTIQRTQQEDSAVYLCASSLVAVRGTSGNEQFFGPGTRLTVL.

This chain joins TRBV19 and TRBJ2-1; 16 positions agree with TRBD2. Germline V gives CDR1 LNHDA, CDR2 SQIVND (reference sequence). J lost 2 bases, V lost 5 bases, and 3 bases had no gene match. CDR3 length: 17 amino acids. CDR3: CASSVGLAGGPYNEQFF. DNA for the CDR3: TGTGCCAGTAGTGTGGGACTAGCGGGAGGGCCCTACAATGAGCAGTTCTTC.

The J gene is TRBJ2-7, the V gene TRBV6-5; possibly TRBD1 for D (6 bases). CDR3 length: 15 residues. V was cut by 6 bases and J by 6 bases, with 21 bases left in between. The germline V gene encodes CDR1 MNHEY and CDR2 SVGAGI. Here the CDR3 reads CASSLTGTPAVEQYF. The CDR3, as DNA: TGTGCCAGCAGCCTTACAGGGACACCTGCGGTCGAGCAGTACTTC.

The CDR3 DNA is TGTGCCACCAGTGATTACGTCCTCTCGGGGGGCAGGACGAGCTCCTACGAGCAGTACTTC. Protein sequence: CATSDYVLSGGRTSSYEQYF. V usage is TRBV24-1 and J usage is TRBJ2-7, with D possibly TRBD2 on 7 matching bases. Germline values: CDR1 KGHDR, CDR2 SFDVKD. The ends were cut back, 2 bases at V and 0 bases at J, with 25 bases in the middle. CDR3 length: 20 residues.

The chain combines TRBV11-3 with TRBJ2-7; D ambiguous. The CDR3 runs 13 residues. Germline V gene lookup returns CDR1 SGHNT and CDR2 YENEEA. Trimming stripped 1 base from V and 3 bases from J, with 7 bases between. The CDR3 DNA follows: TGTGCCAGCAGCTTAGCGTCGAGCTACGAGCAGTACTTC. This sequence encodes CASSLASSYEQYF.

The chain carries TRBV6-5 and TRBJ1-5; D gene uncertain. CDR1 is MNHEY, CDR2 SVGAGI, per germline. The CDR3 is 14 residues long. Trimming removed 7 bases at V and 7 bases at J, with 17 bases between. The CDR3 nucleotides read TGTGCCAGCAAAGACCGGGAGTCCAGACAGCCCCAGCATTTT. Amino acid sequence: CASKDRESRQPQHF.

The V gene is TRBV3-1 (or the pseudogene TRBV3-2), the J gene TRBJ1-1, with unresolved D. This CDR3 contains 14 residues. The germline CDR1 and CDR2 sequences are LGHDT and YNNKEL (reference sequence). The V and J ends lost 9 bases and 5 bases respectively, with 19 bases between them. The CDR3 here is CASTPLGVLTEAFF. The CDR3, as DNA: TGTGCCAGTACCCCGTTGGGTGTCCTAACTGAAGCTTTCTTT.

CDR3 in amino acids: CASSASGGWGLGEQYF. For the CDR3, the DNA is TGTGCCAGCAGCGCTTCAGGTGGTTGGGGGCTAGGCGAGCAGTACTTC. The chain recombines TRBV9 with TRBJ2-7, with TRBD1 as a possible D gene (6 bases). The CDR3 length is 16 residues. Per the germline V gene, CDR1 is SGDLS and CDR2 is YYNGEE. V dropped 3 bases and J dropped 6 bases, with 22 bases sitting between them. Combining the CDR3 with reference TRBV9 and TRBJ2-7 gives the whole variable domain DSGVTQTPKHLITATGQRVTLRCSPRSGDLSVYWYQQSLDQGLQFLIQYYNGEERAKGNILERFSAQQFPDLHSELNLSSLELGDSALYFCASSASGGWGLGEQYFGPGTRLTVT.

The V call is TRBV11-2, the J call TRBJ2-7; 8 bases map to TRBD2. Germline V gene sequence: CDR1 SGHAT, CDR2 FQNNGV. V was pared by 5 bases and J by 2 bases, with 8 bases of the junction left unmatched. This CDR3 spans 15 amino acids. The CDR3 sequence: CASSPVAGGPYEQYF. In DNA form, the CDR3 reads TGTGCCAGCAGCCCAGTCGCGGGAGGCCCCTACGAGCAGTACTTC.

The gene calls are TRBV4-2 and TRBJ2-3, with TRBD2 matching over 7 bases. The germline gives CDR1 LGHNA, CDR2 YNFKEQ. The junction had 6 bases not matched to a gene; V was cut back by 3 bases and J by 3 bases. The CDR3 covers 15 residues. In DNA, the CDR3 is TGTGCCAGCAGCCACCCAGCGGGAAGTACAGATACGCAGTATTTT. This sequence encodes CASSHPAGSTDTQYF.

This rearrangement joins TRBV10-1 to TRBJ1-6; maybe TRBD1 (6 bases). Germline V gene sequence: CDR1 WNHNN, CDR2 SYGVQD (reference sequence). The CDR3 loop spans 13 amino acids. V was shortened by 6 bases and J by 5 bases, with 8 bases between the two germline ends. The CDR3 loop reads CASSRTDNSPLHF. CDR3 nucleotide sequence: TGCGCCAGCAGCAGGACAGATAATTCACCCCTCCACTTT.

The V and J genes are TRBV19 and TRBJ2-3; D gene uncertain. CDR3 length: 16 amino acids. CDR1 LNHDA and CDR2 SQIVND come from the germline V gene (reference sequence). V lost 0 bases and J lost 1, with 11 bases in between. The CDR3 loop is CASSIDPGSRTDTQYF. CDR3 in DNA: TGTGCCAGTAGTATAGATCCTGGCAGCCGCACAGATACGCAGTATTTT.

This rearrangement joins TRBV5-8 to TRBJ1-2; no definite D call. V was shortened by 2 bases and J by 2 bases, with 10 bases between the two germline ends. Germline V gene data show CDR1 as SGHTS and CDR2 as YDEGEE. The CDR3 spans 14 residues. The CDR3 DNA follows: TGTGCCAGCAGCTTTGATTTAGCCAACTATGGCTACACCTTC. It encodes CASSFDLANYGYTF. The full variable domain, its missing parts supplied by reference TRBV5-8 and TRBJ1-2, is EAGVTQSPTHLIKTRGQQATLRCSPISGHTSVYWYQQALGLGLQFLLWYDEGEERNRGNFPPRFSGRQFPNYSSELNVNALELEDSALYLCASSFDLANYGYTFGSGTRLTVV.

This chain links TRBV2 with TRBJ1-2; weak D call: TRBD1 (5 bases). V was clipped by 2 bases and J by 8 bases, with 15 bases between them. Germline V gene data show CDR1 as SNHLY and CDR2 as FYNNEI. This CDR3 region has 14 residues. The CDR3 DNA reads as TGTGCCAGCAGTGAAACTGCGCTCCGGGGGGGCTACACCTTC. The encoded protein is CASSETALRGGYTF.

This rearrangement joins TRBV18 to TRBJ2-3; 12 bases are shared with TRBD2. The CDR3 loop spans 19 amino acids. The V segment lost 3 bases and the J segment 0 bases; nucleotides outside the gene matches: 10. The V gene's germline CDR1 is KGHSH and CDR2 LQKENI. CDR3 in amino acids: CASSPLLAGGLTSTDTQYF. The CDR3 DNA sequence: TGTGCCAGCTCACCGCTACTAGCGGGAGGCCTAACTAGCACAGATACGCAGTATTTT.

J is TRBJ1-6 and V is TRBV14; weak D call: TRBD1 (5 bases). The germline V gene encodes CDR1 SGHDN and CDR2 FVKESK. The CDR3 consists of 16 residues. Trimming removed 0 bases at V and 5 bases at J, with 11 bases between. Here the CDR3 reads CASSQDRTRNNSPLHF. CDR3 in DNA: TGTGCCAGCAGCCAAGACAGGACACGGAATAATTCACCCCTCCACTTT.

This sequence joins TRBV29-1 and TRBJ2-1; D uncertain. CDR3 size: 12 residues. CDR1 is SQVTM and CDR2 is ANQGSEA in the germline V gene. V was pared by 4 bases and J by 4 bases, with 8 bases between. CDR3 loop: CSVVQTYNEQFF. CDR3 coding DNA: TGCAGCGTTGTTCAAACATACAATGAGCAGTTCTTC.